This is a list of T cell receptor beta chains from one sample in a study of CD8+ T cells in alopecia areata. Clones were read by immunoSEQ multiplex PCR, and TCRdb kept only the in-frame ones, dropping some. The table records some 110,000 clones, over 60% of them present only once. The source material was CD4+ T cells sorted from blood. These receptors came from a human donor in good health. CDR3s include the opening cysteine and the closing phenylalanine or tryptophan. D genes are given only for firm matches. A clone size is listed for some rows: how often the clone was seen (once, few, many), or a class if it is expanded.

j_gene: TRBJ2-7; v_gene: TRBV30; d_gene: .; abundance: .; CDR3aa: CAWSKQVGYEQYF; CDR3nt: TGTGCCTGGAGTAAACAGGTAGGCTACGAGCAGTACTTC
j_gene: TRBJ1-5; v_gene: TRBV11-2; d_gene: .; abundance: .; CDR3aa: CASSLGDGGRQPQHF; CDR3nt: TGTGCCAGCAGCTTAGGTGACGGTGGTCGCCAGCCCCAGCATTTT
j_gene: TRBJ2-1; v_gene: TRBV5-5; d_gene: TRBD2; abundance: few; CDR3aa: CASSRLAGFYNEQFF; CDR3nt: TGTGCCAGCAGCCGACTAGCGGGCTTCTACAATGAGCAGTTCTTC
j_gene: TRBJ1-1; v_gene: TRBV30; d_gene: .; abundance: .; CDR3aa: CAWSGSRNTEAFF; CDR3nt: TGTGCCTGGAGTGGGTCCAGGAACACTGAAGCTTTCTTT
j_gene: TRBJ2-1; v_gene: TRBV6-5; d_gene: .; abundance: .; CDR3aa: CASSLGHRAYNEQFF; CDR3nt: TGTGCCAGCAGCCTTGGGCACAGAGCTTACAATGAGCAGTTCTTC
j_gene: TRBJ2-5; v_gene: TRBV7-2; d_gene: .; abundance: .; CDR3aa: CASSLPQGPETQYF; CDR3nt: TGTGCCAGCAGCTTACCGCAGGGTCCAGAGACCCAGTACTTC
j_gene: TRBJ2-1; v_gene: TRBV5-1; d_gene: .; abundance: .; CDR3aa: CASSSEPRVGYNEQFF; CDR3nt: TGCGCCAGCAGCTCGGAACCTCGGGTGGGATACAATGAGCAGTTCTTC
j_gene: TRBJ2-1; v_gene: TRBV30; d_gene: .; abundance: few; CDR3aa: CAWSVPGRNNEQFF; CDR3nt: TGTGCCTGGAGTGTACCAGGGAGAAACAATGAGCAGTTCTTC
j_gene: TRBJ1-5; v_gene: TRBV9; d_gene: TRBD1; abundance: .; CDR3aa: CASSETGGINQPQHF; CDR3nt: TGTGCCAGCAGCGAGACAGGGGGGATCAATCAGCCCCAGCATTTT
j_gene: TRBJ1-1; v_gene: TRBV2; d_gene: .; abundance: .; CDR3aa: CASSERDRGRAFF; CDR3nt: TGTGCCAGCAGTGAAAGGGATAGGGGACGAGCTTTCTTT
j_gene: TRBJ2-3; v_gene: TRBV7-8; d_gene: .; abundance: few; CDR3aa: CASSLPGPGEDTQYF; CDR3nt: TGTGCCAGCAGCTTGCCGGGACCGGGGGAAGATACGCAGTATTTT
j_gene: TRBJ2-6; v_gene: TRBV18; d_gene: .; abundance: .; CDR3aa: CASSPDLTGANVLTF; CDR3nt: TGTGCCAGCTCACCAGACCTGACTGGGGCCAACGTCCTGACTTTC
j_gene: TRBJ2-5; v_gene: TRBV5-1; d_gene: .; abundance: .; CDR3aa: CASSSQGGETQYF; CDR3nt: TGCGCCAGCAGCTCACAGGGTGGGGAGACCCAGTACTTC
j_gene: TRBJ2-5; v_gene: TRBV7-9; d_gene: TRBD2; abundance: .; CDR3aa: CASSQRGTEGETQYF; CDR3nt: TGTGCCAGCAGCCAGCGGGGGACGGAAGGAGAGACCCAGTACTTC
j_gene: TRBJ2-5; v_gene: TRBV29-1; d_gene: .; abundance: .; CDR3aa: CSAPGPFPKQETQYF; CDR3nt: TGCAGCGCTCCGGGACCGTTCCCGAAGCAAGAGACCCAGTACTTC
j_gene: TRBJ2-3; v_gene: TRBV29-1; d_gene: TRBD1; abundance: .; CDR3aa: CSVGQGAAQDTQYF; CDR3nt: TGCAGCGTTGGACAGGGGGCAGCGCAAGATACGCAGTATTTT
j_gene: TRBJ1-6; v_gene: TRBV7-2; d_gene: .; abundance: .; CDR3aa: CASTPDLGFSPLHF; CDR3nt: TGTGCCAGCACCCCGGACTTGGGTTTCTCACCCCTCCACTTT
j_gene: TRBJ2-7; v_gene: TRBV5-6; d_gene: .; abundance: few; CDR3aa: CASSFGTGQYF; CDR3nt: TGTGCCAGCAGCTTCGGTACAGGGCAGTACTTC
j_gene: TRBJ1-1; v_gene: TRBV6-5; d_gene: TRBD1; abundance: .; CDR3aa: CASSYRGQGLLGEAFF; CDR3nt: TGTGCCAGCAGTTATCGGGGACAGGGGCTTTTGGGTGAAGCTTTCTTT
j_gene: TRBJ1-1; v_gene: TRBV6-5; d_gene: TRBD1; abundance: .; CDR3aa: CASSSSGTANTEAFF; CDR3nt: TGTGCCAGCAGCAGCTCCGGGACAGCGAACACTGAAGCTTTCTTT
j_gene: TRBJ2-7; v_gene: TRBV11-2; d_gene: .; abundance: .; CDR3aa: CASSLAEYEQYF; CDR3nt: TGTGCCAGCAGCTTAGCGGAGTACGAGCAGTACTTC
j_gene: TRBJ1-5; v_gene: TRBV30; d_gene: .; abundance: .; CDR3aa: CAWSADTALNQPQHF; CDR3nt: TGTGCCTGGAGCGCGGACACAGCTCTCAATCAGCCCCAGCATTTT
j_gene: TRBJ2-7; v_gene: TRBV13; d_gene: .; abundance: .; CDR3aa: CASSIRQPYEQYF; CDR3nt: TGTGCCAGCAGCATTCGACAGCCTTACGAGCAGTACTTC
j_gene: TRBJ1-5; v_gene: TRBV6-6; d_gene: .; abundance: .; CDR3aa: CASSYRTKEGQPQHF; CDR3nt: TGTGCCAGCAGTTACCGGACGAAAGAGGGTCAGCCCCAGCATTTT
j_gene: TRBJ2-1; v_gene: TRBV29-1; d_gene: .; abundance: .; CDR3aa: CSVEDDGGLYNEQFF; CDR3nt: TGCAGCGTTGAAGATGACGGGGGGCTGTACAATGAGCAGTTCTTC
j_gene: TRBJ2-3; v_gene: TRBV15; d_gene: TRBD1; abundance: few; CDR3aa: CATSRDWGQGGGTDTQYF; CDR3nt: TGTGCCACCAGCAGAGATTGGGGACAGGGGGGAGGCACAGATACGCAGTATTTT
j_gene: TRBJ2-3; v_gene: TRBV7-2; d_gene: .; abundance: .; CDR3aa: CASSPYGDTQYF; CDR3nt: TGTGCCAGCAGCCCGTATGGAGATACGCAGTATTTT
j_gene: TRBJ2-7; v_gene: TRBV30; d_gene: .; abundance: .; CDR3aa: CAWGFPSRAYEQYF; CDR3nt: TGTGCCTGGGGTTTCCCCAGCAGGGCCTACGAGCAGTACTTC
j_gene: TRBJ2-5; v_gene: TRBV29-1; d_gene: .; abundance: few; CDR3aa: CSAQTWGEGTQYF; CDR3nt: TGCAGCGCCCAGACATGGGGAGAAGGGACCCAGTACTTC
j_gene: TRBJ2-7; v_gene: TRBV6-1; d_gene: TRBD1; abundance: .; CDR3aa: CASRGTGGLGEQYF; CDR3nt: TGTGCCAGCAGGGGGACAGGGGGCTTAGGAGAGCAGTACTTC
j_gene: TRBJ2-3; v_gene: TRBV7-9; d_gene: .; abundance: .; CDR3aa: CASSLVSLTDTQYF; CDR3nt: TGTGCCAGCAGCTTAGTGTCTTTGACAGATACGCAGTATTTT
j_gene: TRBJ1-5; v_gene: TRBV6-6; d_gene: .; abundance: .; CDR3aa: CASSLGDSNQPQHF; CDR3nt: TGTGCCAGCAGTTTAGGAGATAGCAATCAGCCCCAGCATTTT
j_gene: TRBJ2-1; v_gene: TRBV5-6; d_gene: TRBD2; abundance: .; CDR3aa: CASSREGRRSNNEQFF; CDR3nt: TGTGCCAGCAGCCGGGAGGGCAGGAGGTCTAACAATGAGCAGTTCTTC
j_gene: TRBJ1-1; v_gene: TRBV10-3; d_gene: .; abundance: .; CDR3aa: CAISVGQGRMNTEAFF; CDR3nt: TGTGCCATCAGTGTCGGGCAGGGACGAATGAACACTGAAGCTTTCTTT
j_gene: TRBJ2-7; v_gene: TRBV5-6; d_gene: .; abundance: .; CDR3aa: CASSLGGYEQYF; CDR3nt: TGTGCCAGCAGCTTGGGAGGCTACGAGCAGTACTTC
j_gene: TRBJ2-7; v_gene: TRBV29-1; d_gene: .; abundance: .; CDR3aa: CSVVWGSLFEQYF; CDR3nt: TGCAGCGTTGTTTGGGGGTCTCTCTTCGAGCAGTACTTC
j_gene: TRBJ2-3; v_gene: TRBV29-1; d_gene: .; abundance: .; CDR3aa: CSSRGTDTQYF; CDR3nt: TGCAGCTCCCGGGGCACAGATACGCAGTATTTT
j_gene: TRBJ2-3; v_gene: TRBV10-3; d_gene: TRBD2; abundance: .; CDR3aa: CAISVSGGEIDTQYF; CDR3nt: TGTGCCATCAGTGTTAGCGGGGGGGAAATAGATACGCAGTATTTT
j_gene: TRBJ2-7; v_gene: TRBV5-1; d_gene: .; abundance: .; CDR3aa: CASSLVQGEGSYEQYF; CDR3nt: TGCGCCAGCAGCTTGGTCCAGGGGGAGGGCTCCTACGAGCAGTACTTC
j_gene: TRBJ2-1; v_gene: TRBV11-2; d_gene: .; abundance: .; CDR3aa: CASSFGKPNPGNEQFF; CDR3nt: TGTGCCAGCAGCTTCGGTAAGCCTAACCCTGGGAATGAGCAGTTCTTC
j_gene: TRBJ2-1; v_gene: TRBV6-6; d_gene: TRBD2; abundance: .; CDR3aa: CASRERGSSYNEQFF; CDR3nt: TGTGCCAGCAGGGAGCGGGGGAGCTCCTACAATGAGCAGTTCTTC
j_gene: TRBJ2-1; v_gene: TRBV5-1; d_gene: TRBD1; abundance: .; CDR3aa: CASSPNPGDRGYNEQFF; CDR3nt: TGCGCCAGCAGCCCAAACCCTGGGGACAGGGGATACAATGAGCAGTTCTTC
j_gene: TRBJ1-1; v_gene: TRBV5-6; d_gene: TRBD1; abundance: .; CDR3aa: CASTPGTGGSTKTF; CDR3nt: TGTGCCAGCACCCCCGGGACAGGAGGCTCCACGAAGACTTTT
j_gene: TRBJ1-5; v_gene: TRBV7-2; d_gene: TRBD1; abundance: .; CDR3aa: CASSRLTGSNQPQHF; CDR3nt: TGTGCCAGCAGCCGCCTGACAGGGAGCAATCAGCCCCAGCATTTT
j_gene: TRBJ1-2; v_gene: TRBV6-5; d_gene: .; abundance: .; CDR3aa: CASSYGHHGYTF; CDR3nt: TGTGCCAGCAGTTACGGACATCATGGCTACACCTTC
j_gene: TRBJ2-1; v_gene: TRBV29-1; d_gene: TRBD1; abundance: once; CDR3aa: CSVAKITGGWDEQFF; CDR3nt: TGCAGCGTCGCCAAAATTACAGGGGGATGGGATGAGCAGTTCTTC
j_gene: TRBJ1-5; v_gene: TRBV7-2; d_gene: .; abundance: few; CDR3aa: CASSRRGGQPQHF; CDR3nt: TGTGCCAGCAGCCGCCGGGGAGGACAGCCCCAGCATTTT
j_gene: TRBJ2-5; v_gene: TRBV7-7; d_gene: .; abundance: .; CDR3aa: CASSPAGETQYF; CDR3nt: TGTGCCAGCAGCCCCGCGGGAGAGACCCAGTACTTC
j_gene: TRBJ2-2; v_gene: TRBV20-1; d_gene: .; abundance: .; CDR3aa: CSGTRGGELFF; CDR3nt: TGCAGTGGGACCAGAGGCGGGGAGCTGTTTTTT
j_gene: TRBJ2-3; v_gene: TRBV6-5; d_gene: TRBD2; abundance: once; CDR3aa: CASSGTRLADTQYF; CDR3nt: TGTGCCAGCAGTGGGACTAGATTGGCAGATACGCAGTATTTT
j_gene: TRBJ2-7; v_gene: TRBV15; d_gene: TRBD1; abundance: once; CDR3aa: CATSRDLSARDRFYEQYF; CDR3nt: TGTGCCACCAGCAGAGATTTATCTGCCCGGGACAGGTTCTACGAGCAGTACTTC
j_gene: TRBJ2-2; v_gene: TRBV11-2; d_gene: TRBD2; abundance: .; CDR3aa: CASSPRAGGSTGELFF; CDR3nt: TGTGCCAGCAGCCCACGGGCGGGGGGGAGCACCGGGGAGCTGTTTTTT
j_gene: TRBJ2-7; v_gene: TRBV7-8; d_gene: .; abundance: .; CDR3aa: CASSLRAGGSNEQYF; CDR3nt: TGTGCCAGCAGCTTACGAGCAGGAGGGAGCAACGAGCAGTACTTC
j_gene: TRBJ2-3; v_gene: TRBV20-1; d_gene: .; abundance: .; CDR3aa: CSAPGTTQYF; CDR3nt: TGCAGTGCTCCCGGGACTACGCAGTATTTT
j_gene: TRBJ1-2; v_gene: TRBV15; d_gene: .; abundance: .; CDR3aa: CASSLGPGYDGYTF; CDR3nt: TGTGCCAGCTCGCTCGGTCCCGGTTACGATGGCTACACCTTC